This passage covers 32 T cell receptor beta chains from one sample sequenced in a study of regulatory T cells in long-lasting Graves disease. TCR beta libraries were built with iRepertoire HTBI primers and Arm-PCR of CDR3 regions. TCRdb reanalysed the multiplex PCR reads using MiXCR and keeps one entry per CDR3 protein. Among over 650,000 distinct CDR3 sequences listed, 25% to 35% were seen once. The time point here: persistent/refractory GD, antithyroid drugs over 5 years with positive TRAb. From PBMCs, RNA was extracted and then used to make the TCR library. The sample here was peripheral blood mononuclear cells (PBMCs), taken when the disease was refractory, from a patient treated with antithyroid drugs. Receptor source: a female donor with Graves disease.

This clonotype was recorded a few times. The V and J genes are TRBV10-3 and TRBJ1-5; TRBD1 agrees at 8 bases. V gave up 3 bases and J gave up 0 bases; unmatched junction bases: 7. The germline V gene encodes CDR1 ENHRY and CDR2 SYGVKD. The length of the CDR3 is 17 residues. This CDR3 reads CAISDGTGGYSNQPQHF. DNA for the CDR3: TGTGCCATCAGTGATGGGACAGGAGGCTATAGCAATCAGCCCCAGCATTTT.

This clonotype was counted a few times. The chain is built from TRBV30 and TRBJ2-5; 8 positions match TRBD2. The germline V gene encodes CDR1 GTSNPN and CDR2 SVGIG (reference sequence). V shed 4 bases and J 5 bases; nucleotides not matched to a gene: 15. The CDR3 sequence is 16 residues long. CDR3 in DNA: TGTGCCTGGATTCACAAAACCAGACTAGCGACGGAGACCCAGTACTTC. This gives the protein CAWIHKTRLATETQYF.

This chain uses TRBV6-2 or TRBV6-3 with TRBJ2-3; 8 bases are shared with TRBD2. The CDR3 is 14 amino acids. Germline values: CDR1 MNHEY, CDR2 SVGEGT. Trimming took 7 bases from V and 2 from J; bases not matched to a gene: 5. The CDR3, as DNA: TGTGCCAGCACGCGGGGGGTGGTCACAGATACGCAGTATTTT. Encoded protein: CASTRGVVTDTQYF.

In its sample, this clonotype was seen a few times. The J gene is TRBJ2-5, the V gene TRBV14, with 7 nucleotides matching TRBD1. The germline V gene encodes CDR1 SGHDN and CDR2 FVKESK. With V trimmed by 2 bases and J by 5 bases, 11 bases remained unmatched. This CDR3 contains 16 residues. The CDR3 DNA follows: TGTGCCAGCAGCCAATTGACGACAGGGATTGGCGAGACCCAGTACTTC. Translation: CASSQLTTGIGETQYF.

This clonotype was detected only a few times. V and J are TRBV11-2 and TRBJ1-2; 8 nucleotides line up with TRBD1. Looked up from germline, CDR1 is SGHAT and CDR2 is FQNNGV. V lost 1 base and J lost 5; bases outside the gene matches: 9. The length of the CDR3 is 16 residues. The CDR3 region is CASSLVGRDRLYGYTF. In DNA, the CDR3 is TGTGCCAGCAGCTTAGTCGGCCGGGACAGGTTGTATGGCTACACCTTC.

The V call is TRBV7-3, the J call TRBJ1-1; 9 positions match TRBD1. Germline assignment: CDR1 SGHTA and CDR2 FQGTGA. With 5 bases clipped from V and 1 base from J, the junction kept 5 bases outside the gene matches. This CDR3 has 15 amino acids. CDR3 loop: CASSPQGQGNTEAFF. The CDR3 coding sequence is TGTGCCAGCAGCCCCCAGGGACAGGGGAACACTGAAGCTTTCTTT.

The genes are TRBV7-9 and TRBJ2-5; 10 bases agree with TRBD2. Germline values: CDR1 SEHNR, CDR2 FQNEAQ (reference sequence). This CDR3 is 16 amino acids long. V was pared by 3 bases and J by 5 bases, with 9 bases of the junction left unmatched. This chain's CDR3 is CASSFRSGRAVETQYF. The CDR3 coding sequence is TGTGCCAGCAGCTTTCGAAGCGGGAGGGCCGTGGAGACCCAGTACTTC.

The chain is built from TRBV5-5 and TRBJ1-1; D is unclear. Trimming shortened V by 0 bases and J by 0 bases, and 9 bases separated the two germline ends. The CDR3 consists of 15 residues. Germline CDR1 is SGHKS and CDR2 is YYEKEE (reference sequence). The CDR3 region has the DNA TGTGCCAGCAGCTTGGCACAGATGCTGAACACTGAAGCTTTCTTT. Amino acid sequence: CASSLAQMLNTEAFF.

This sequence joins TRBV29-1 and TRBJ2-7; 8 bases fit TRBD2. This CDR3 has 15 amino acids. Looked up from germline, CDR1 is SQVTM and CDR2 is ANQGSEA. V dropped 2 bases and J dropped 0; count of bases not matched to a gene: 6. The CDR3 DNA follows: TGCAGCGTTGAATTCCGTAGCGGGACCTCCTACGAGCAGTACTTC. This sequence encodes CSVEFRSGTSYEQYF.

The chain uses TRBV2 and TRBJ2-7; D unresolved. CDR1 SNHLY and CDR2 FYNNEI come from the germline V gene. V lost 5 bases to trimming and J lost 6 bases, with 14 bases between them. This CDR3 has 13 residues. The CDR3 DNA reads TGTGCCAGCAGTAAAGAACTCCTGGCCGAGCAGTACTTC. Amino acid sequence: CASSKELLAEQYF.

This chain connects TRBV11-2 to TRBJ1-1, with a tentative D call TRBD1 (5 bases). CDR3 length: 15 amino acids. Looked up from germline, CDR1 is SGHAT and CDR2 is FQNNGV. Trimming stripped 1 base from V and 4 bases from J, with 13 bases between. The CDR3 protein is CASSLGGDAVTEAFF. Written as DNA, the CDR3 is TGTGCCAGCAGCTTAGGTGGGGACGCGGTCACTGAAGCTTTCTTT.

The chain uses TRBV7-9 and TRBJ1-1, with D hard to call. The CDR3 runs to 13 residues. V lost 5 bases to trimming and J lost 7 bases, with 14 bases between them. Germline V CDR1 and CDR2: SEHNR, FQNEAQ (reference sequence). This CDR3 is CASSPALLGEAFF. The CDR3 DNA is TGTGCCAGCAGCCCTGCCTTATTGGGTGAAGCTTTCTTT.

About this clonotype: The conserved phenylalanine or tryptophan is not found at the CDR3 terminus, so this likely reflects a read error. The J gene is TRBJ1-2, the V gene TRBV12-3 or TRBV12-4, with D unclear. Trimming took 8 bases from V and 4 from J, leaving 11 bases between them. The CDR3 contains 12 residues. CDR3 bases: TGTGCCAGCTCCGGGCGGGGCTATGGCTACACCTCC. This codes for CASSGRGYGYTS.

This clonotype was counted between two and nine times. The chain recombines TRBV2 with TRBJ2-7; D uncertain. The V gene lost 2 bases and the J gene lost 6 bases, with 5 bases spanning the gap. The CDR3 contains 11 residues. In germline, CDR1 is SNHLY, CDR2 FYNNEI. For the CDR3, the DNA is TGTGCCAGCAGTGAAAGGCCCGAGCAGTACTTC. Translated, it gives CASSERPEQYF.

The chain is built from TRBV7-2 and TRBJ2-2; no clear D. V was trimmed by 0 bases and J by 2 bases, leaving 13 bases between them. The CDR3 extends over 17 amino acids. CDR1 SGHTA and CDR2 FQGNSA come from the germline V gene. The CDR3 loop reads CASSLAPSASNTGELFF. CDR3 DNA sequence: TGTGCCAGCAGCTTAGCCCCCAGTGCCAGCAACACCGGGGAGCTGTTTTTT.

This clonotype was observed a few times. This rearrangement joins TRBV28 to TRBJ2-3; 8 nucleotides line up with TRBD2. The CDR3 is made up of 19 amino acids. V lost 5 bases, J lost 4 bases, and 20 bases stayed unmatched. Germline V gene data show CDR1 as MDHEN and CDR2 as SYDVKM. CDR3: CASSGPTKLAEEGPDTQYF. The CDR3 region has the DNA TGTGCCAGCAGTGGGCCAACCAAACTAGCGGAAGAGGGCCCAGATACGCAGTATTTT. Variable domain in full (rest from reference TRBV28 and TRBJ2-3): DVKVTQSSRYLVKRTGEKVFLECVQDMDHENMFWYRQDPGLGLRLIYFSYDVKMKEKGDIPEGYSVSREKKERFSLILESASTNQTSMYLCASSGPTKLAEEGPDTQYFGPGTRLTVL.

The rearrangement uses TRBV28 and TRBJ1-1; D unclear. V was cut by 7 bases and J by 3 bases, with 15 bases left in between. The germline V gene encodes CDR1 MDHEN and CDR2 SYDVKM. The CDR3 is made up of 14 amino acids. CDR3 nucleotides: TGTGCCAGCACCCAAAGGCGGGGAGACACTGAAGCTTTCTTT. As protein: CASTQRRGDTEAFF.

The chain carries TRBV4-2 and TRBJ1-5, with a tentative D call TRBD1 (5 bases). Germline V lookup: CDR1 LGHNA, CDR2 YNFKEQ. The CDR3 contains 17 residues. Between the trimmed V and J ends, which lost 5 bases and 4 bases, there was a span of 21 bases. The CDR3 sequence: CASSSSLGSRGNQPQHF. Here the CDR3 DNA reads TGTGCCAGCAGCTCCTCCTTGGGCTCTCGGGGGAATCAGCCCCAGCATTTT.

As concerns this clonotype: This may be a read error, as it is one base from a much larger clone. The chain links TRBV6-1 to TRBJ1-2; 9 bases are a match to TRBD1. The CDR3 contains 13 residues. The germline CDR1 and CDR2 sequences are MNHNS and SASEGT. CDR3 DNA: TGTGCCAGCAGTGAGGGGACAGGGAATGGCCACACCTTC. Translated, it gives CASSEGTGNGHTF.

The chain has TRBV3-1 and TRBJ1-3; 7 positions agree with TRBD1. Germline-derived CDR1 and CDR2 are LGHDT and YNNKEL (reference sequence). The CDR3 spans 17 residues. The ends lost 3 bases at V and 5 bases at J; junction bases unmatched: 13. CDR3 coding DNA: TGTGCCAGCAGCCACGTAACCGGGACAGAGGGGAGAAACACCATATATTTT. The encoded protein is CASSHVTGTEGRNTIYF.

This clonotype appeared many times. This rearrangement joins TRBV12-3 or TRBV12-4 to TRBJ2-7; the D is unclear. The CDR3 spans 14 residues. Trimming cost V 8 bases and J 3 bases, with 17 bases left between them. CDR3 sequence: CASSPPRPSYEQYF. Written as DNA, the CDR3 is TGTGCCAGCTCACCACCCCGGCCTAGCTACGAGCAGTACTTC.

This chain joins TRBV20-1 and TRBJ2-4; D gene unclear. The V end lost 4 bases, the J end lost 1 base, and 11 bases lay between the germline ends. This CDR3 region has 14 residues. CDR1 DFQATT and CDR2 SNEGSKA come from the germline V gene (reference sequence). The CDR3 DNA sequence: TGCAGTGCTACACCCGAGTGGGCCAAAAACATTCAGTACTTC. Translated, it gives CSATPEWAKNIQYF.

As for this clonotype: A single base is all that separates this from a far larger clone, so a read error is likely. The chain is built from TRBV6-2 or TRBV6-3 and TRBJ1-5, with 11 bases fitting TRBD1. Per the germline V gene, CDR1 is MNHEY and CDR2 is SVGEGT. CDR3 length: 15 amino acids. CDR3: CTSSGDRGMEQPQHF. The CDR3 DNA follows: TGTACCAGCAGTGGGGACAGGGGGATGGAACAGCCCCAGCATTTT.

A few counts support this clonotype. This chain links TRBV5-6 with TRBJ2-6; 7 bases are a match to TRBD1. Trimming at V came to 0 bases and at J to 4 bases, leaving 4 bases not matched to a gene. The CDR3 extends over 16 amino acids. CDR1 and CDR2 (germline): SGHDT, YYEEEE. The CDR3 region is CASSLVGGYGANVLTF. The CDR3 DNA follows: TGTGCCAGCAGCTTGGTAGGGGGCTACGGGGCCAACGTCCTGACTTTC. Full variable domain (outside the CDR3, taken from reference TRBV5-6 and TRBJ2-6): DAGVTQSPTHLIKTRGQQVTLRCSPKSGHDTVSWYQQALGQGPQFIFQYYEEEERQRGNFPDRFSGHQFPNYSSELNVNALLLGDSALYLCASSLVGGYGANVLTFGAGSRLTVL.

The chain carries TRBV6-1 and TRBJ2-2; no reliable D call. Trimming removed 6 bases at V and 3 bases at J, with 14 bases between. Germline CDR1 and CDR2: MNHNS and SASEGT. The CDR3 sequence is 15 residues long. In DNA, the CDR3 is TGTGCCAGCAGGGATTGGAGAGCGTACACCGGGGAGCTGTTTTTT. This encodes CASRDWRAYTGELFF.

The V call is TRBV7-3, the J call TRBJ2-2, with D tentatively TRBD1 (5 bases). This CDR3 comprises 15 residues. Germline CDR1 reads SGHTA; CDR2 reads FQGTGA. V lost 3 bases and J 4 bases, leaving 12 bases between the germline ends. The CDR3 loop reads CASSFRVGSTGELFF. The CDR3 nucleotides read TGTGCCAGCAGCTTCAGGGTAGGATCCACCGGGGAGCTGTTTTTT.

V gene TRBV6-1 combines with J gene TRBJ2-5, with D tentatively TRBD1 (6 bases). Germline CDR1 and CDR2: MNHNS and SASEGT. The CDR3 consists of 15 residues. The V end was cut by 7 bases, the J end by 2 bases, with 17 bases between. CDR3 sequence (DNA): TGTGCCAGCACCCCCGCTGGGGGCATACAAGAGACCCAGTACTTC. The encoded protein is CASTPAGGIQETQYF.

J is TRBJ2-2 and V is TRBV12-3 or TRBV12-4, with D tentatively TRBD2 (5 bases). This CDR3 is built from 16 residues. Trimming removed 5 bases from V and 4 bases from J, with 17 bases in between. The CDR3 DNA sequence: TGTGCCAGCAGTCCCCCCGACGGGGATCTCACCGGGGAGCTGTTTTTT. Translating gives CASSPPDGDLTGELFF.

V is TRBV2 and J is TRBJ1-1, with D possibly TRBD1 on 6 matching bases. Germline V gene sequence: CDR1 SNHLY, CDR2 FYNNEI. The CDR3 has 15 residues. With 6 bases removed from V and 4 bases from J, the gap between germline ends came to 18 bases. The CDR3 sequence is CASRAKGGHITEAFF. CDR3 DNA sequence: TGTGCCAGCAGGGCTAAGGGGGGGCATATCACTGAAGCTTTCTTT.

This clonotype was seen only a few times. This chain joins TRBV7-2 and TRBJ2-7, with 7 positions matching TRBD2. V lost 1 base and J lost 5; bases outside the gene matches: 8. The CDR3 totals 15 residues. From germline, CDR1 is SGHTA and CDR2 FQGNSA. Written as DNA, the CDR3 is TGTGCCAGCAGCTTAGGCGGTAATAGCGGGCACGAGCAGTACTTC. This gives the protein CASSLGGNSGHEQYF.

This clonotype has just a few counts. V gene TRBV11-2 combines with J gene TRBJ2-7; 9 positions agree with TRBD1. Losses at the gene ends were 3 bases for V and 5 bases for J; bases not matched to a gene: 5. The CDR3 consists of 14 residues. Germline V gene lookup returns CDR1 SGHAT and CDR2 FQNNGV. CDR3 sequence reads: CASSLLQGAHEQYF. The CDR3 DNA is TGTGCCAGCAGCTTGTTACAGGGGGCGCACGAGCAGTACTTC.

This clonotype was seen repeatedly, ten times or more. The V gene is TRBV12-3 or TRBV12-4, the J gene TRBJ1-5, with no clear D. Trimming took off 6 bases at V and 3 bases at J, with 15 bases between the two ends. CDR3 length: 15 residues. The CDR3 DNA sequence: TGTGCCAGCAGCCCGGACGGACCCTCCAATCAGCCCCAGCATTTT. Its translation is CASSPDGPSNQPQHF.